The rows below give T cell receptor beta chains drawn from one sample of a study of identical twins. TCRdb called the 5' RACE reads again in MiXCR, with one record for every CDR3 protein. This sample has 1.5 million to 2 million distinct CDR3 sequences, with roughly 35% found just once. Source material: cord blood. The source is a newborn girl in good health. Both conserved end residues are part of each CDR3. The D gene is left open where the match is weak. Only some rows state a clone size, as once, few, many or a class for expanded clones.

V,D,J,size,CDR3,DNA
TRBV6-5,TRBD1,TRBJ1-5,few,CASSSPTGRGISNRPQHF,TGTGCCAGCAGTTCCCCGACAGGGAGGGGAATAAGCAATCGGCCCCAGCATTTT
TRBV19,TRBD2,TRBJ2-1,NA,CASSIAAGGPNEQFF,TGTGCCAGTAGTATAGCAGCGGGGGGGCCCAATGAGCAGTTCTTC
TRBV20-1,NA,TRBJ1-1,NA,CSARRGLQRKLNTEAFF,TGCAGTGCTAGAAGGGGTTTACAGAGGAAATTGAACACTGAAGCTTTCTTT
TRBV3-1,NA,TRBJ2-7,few,CASSRTLSDEQYF,TGTGCCAGCAGCCGCACATTAAGCGACGAGCAGTACTTC
TRBV28,TRBD1,TRBJ2-3,many,CASSLGTGGTDTQYF,TGTGCCAGCAGTTTAGGGACAGGGGGCACAGATACGCAGTATTTT
TRBV12-3/TRBV12-4,TRBD2,TRBJ2-3,NA,CASTKRGEPTDTQYF,TGTGCCAGCACCAAGCGGGGGGAACCCACAGATACGCAGTATTTT
TRBV7-2,TRBD2,TRBJ2-1,few,CASSLDPWAGEDEQFF,TGTGCCAGCAGCTTAGATCCATGGGCGGGAGAAGATGAGCAGTTCTTC
TRBV25-1,NA,TRBJ2-3,few,CASSEYTGDETDTQYF,TGTGCCAGCAGTGAATATACGGGAGACGAGACAGATACGCAGTATTTT
TRBV6-1,NA,TRBJ1-1,NA,CAISALGGDTEAFF,TGTGCCATCAGTGCCCTTGGGGGGGACACTGAAGCTTTCTTT
TRBV20-1,TRBD2,TRBJ2-3,few,CSARDIREVHTDTQYF,TGCAGTGCTAGAGATATACGGGAGGTCCACACAGATACGCAGTATTTT
TRBV12-3/TRBV12-4,NA,TRBJ1-4,NA,CASSFPWQGLIEKLFF,TGTGCCAGCAGTTTCCCCTGGCAGGGCCTAATTGAAAAACTGTTTTTT
TRBV24-1,NA,TRBJ1-2,NA,CATSDPDRSYGYTF,TGTGCCACCAGTGACCCTGACAGAAGCTATGGCTACACCTTC
TRBV7-9,NA,TRBJ1-4,few,CASSLAETHNEKLFF,TGTGCCAGCAGCTTAGCGGAGACTCATAATGAAAAACTGTTTTTT
TRBV5-1,NA,TRBJ2-1,many,CASSLDSHEQFF,TGCGCCAGCAGCTTGGACAGCCATGAGCAGTTCTTC
TRBV6-5,NA,TRBJ2-7,NA,CASSYDDSGYEQYF,TGTGCCAGCAGTTACGATGACTCGGGGTACGAGCAGTACTTC
TRBV2,NA,TRBJ1-4,NA,CASSEVNFGPTNEKLFF,TGTGCCAGCAGTGAGGTTAACTTCGGTCCAACTAATGAAAAACTGTTTTTT
TRBV3-1,NA,TRBJ2-7,few,CASSRTLGEQYF,TGTGCCAGCAGCCGGACCCTGGGGGAGCAGTACTTC
TRBV20-1,TRBD1,TRBJ2-7,NA,CSASQPGQGHYEQYF,TGCAGTGCTAGCCAACCAGGACAGGGTCACTACGAGCAGTACTTC
TRBV3-1,TRBD2,TRBJ2-3,NA,CASSQRWGLAGNTDTQYF,TGTGCCAGCAGCCAGCGTTGGGGACTAGCGGGTAACACAGATACGCAGTATTTT
TRBV10-3,NA,TRBJ2-5,NA,CAIKGQQETQYF,TGTGCCATAAAGGGACAACAAGAGACCCAGTACTTC
TRBV15,NA,TRBJ1-3,NA,CATSREGRASGNTIYF,TGTGCCACCAGCAGAGAGGGCAGGGCTTCAGGAAACACCATATATTTT
TRBV24-1,NA,TRBJ1-2,many,CATSDGQNYGYTF,TGTGCCACCAGTGATGGACAAAACTATGGCTACACCTTC
TRBV10-3,NA,TRBJ2-7,few,CAIKGYHLSYEQYF,TGTGCCATCAAAGGGTACCACCTCTCCTACGAGCAGTACTTC
TRBV2,NA,TRBJ2-4,few,CASTRGDRAKNIQYF,TGTGCCAGCACCCGAGGGGATCGGGCCAAAAACATTCAGTACTTC
TRBV2,NA,TRBJ2-5,once,CTSSDGPLGKTQYF,TGTACCAGCAGTGATGGGCCCCTAGGAAAGACCCAGTACTTC
TRBV5-6,TRBD1,TRBJ1-2,few,CASSWKGQGNYGYTF,TGTGCCAGCAGCTGGAAAGGACAGGGAAACTATGGCTACACCTTC
TRBV20-1,NA,TRBJ2-7,once,CSARVSDEQYF,TGCAGTGCTAGAGTTAGTGATGAGCAGTACTTC
TRBV6-1,NA,TRBJ1-5,NA,CASTGQQGQPQHF,TGTGCCAGCACTGGACAGCAAGGTCAGCCCCAGCATTTT
TRBV5-1,TRBD2,TRBJ2-7,NA,CASSLGTSGTTDRYEQYF,TGCGCCAGCAGCTTGGGGACTAGCGGGACCACGGACCGTTACGAGCAGTACTTC
TRBV2,NA,TRBJ2-2,NA,CASRDHYTGELFF,TGTGCCAGCAGGGACCATTACACCGGGGAGCTGTTTTTT
TRBV2,TRBD2,TRBJ2-7,few,CASSSSGNSYNEQYF,TGTGCCTCCTCGTCTAGCGGGAACTCCTACAATGAGCAGTACTTC
TRBV27,NA,TRBJ1-2,NA,CHKNEEGGGYGYTF,TGTCACAAAAACGAGGAGGGTGGTGGATATGGCTACACCTTC
TRBV12-3/TRBV12-4,NA,TRBJ2-3,NA,CASTPPGARTDTQYF,TGTGCCAGCACCCCTCCGGGAGCCCGCACAGATACGCAGTATTTT
TRBV7-2,TRBD2,TRBJ2-1,NA,CASSLGRSASGYNEQFF,TGTGCCAGCAGCTTAGGTCGATCGGCTAGCGGTTACAATGAGCAGTTCTTC
TRBV4-2,TRBD2,TRBJ2-1,NA,CASSQVGLAGGWSSYNEQFF,TGTGCCAGCAGCCAAGTTGGCCTAGCGGGAGGGTGGAGCTCCTACAATGAGCAGTTCTTC
TRBV20-1,NA,TRBJ2-1,few,CSARDRARGGAWNEQFF,TGCAGTGCTAGAGATCGAGCGCGTGGGGGGGCCTGGAATGAGCAGTTCTTC
TRBV4-2,TRBD2,TRBJ2-3,many,CASSQDSDRDYTDTQYF,TGTGCCAGCAGCCAAGACTCAGACCGGGACTACACAGATACGCAGTATTTT
TRBV10-3,NA,TRBJ2-7,many,CAIAARNYEQYF,TGTGCCATCGCCGCACGAAACTACGAGCAGTACTTC
TRBV6-1,TRBD1,TRBJ2-7,NA,CASRSRTGLRSSYEQYF,TGTGCCAGCAGATCAAGGACAGGGCTAAGGAGCTCCTACGAGCAGTACTTC
TRBV13,TRBD2,TRBJ2-1,NA,CASSPPAGGSYNEQFF,TGTGCCAGCAGCCCCCCGGCGGGGGGCTCCTACAATGAGCAGTTCTTC
TRBV4-2,NA,TRBJ2-1,few,CASSQGLPSSYNEQFF,TGTGCCAGCAGCCAAGGACTACCAAGCTCCTACAATGAGCAGTTCTTC
TRBV12-3/TRBV12-4,NA,TRBJ2-1,few,CASSFGGPDEQFF,TGTGCCAGCAGTTTCGGGGGGCCGGATGAGCAGTTCTTC
TRBV12-3/TRBV12-4,NA,TRBJ1-5,NA,CASSLRQVGPQHF,TGTGCCAGCAGTTTAAGACAGGTTGGGCCCCAGCATTTT
TRBV7-9,TRBD1,TRBJ1-1,NA,CASSAGTGGENTEAFF,TGTGCCAGCAGCGCCGGGACAGGGGGCGAGAACACTGAAGCTTTCTTT
TRBV5-1,TRBD2,TRBJ2-7,NA,CASLGLAALSYEQYF,TGCGCCAGCTTGGGACTAGCGGCTCTCTCCTACGAGCAGTACTTC
TRBV2,NA,TRBJ2-7,few,CASSGQRDLYEQYF,TGTGCCAGCAGTGGACAGAGGGACCTCTACGAGCAGTACTTC
TRBV7-8,TRBD1,TRBJ1-1,NA,CASSLLYRGENTEAFF,TGTGCCAGCAGCCTCTTATACAGGGGAGAGAACACTGAAGCTTTCTTT
TRBV28,TRBD1,TRBJ2-1,NA,CASSQRTGGLSEQFF,TGTGCCAGCAGTCAACGGACAGGGGGCTTGAGCGAGCAGTTCTTC
TRBV15,NA,TRBJ1-5,few,CATSRGSSNQPQHF,TGTGCCACCAGCAGAGGGTCAAGCAATCAGCCCCAGCATTTT
TRBV4-2,TRBD2,TRBJ2-5,NA,CASSQEGTRNEQYF,TGTGCCAGCAGCCAAGAAGGGACTAGGAATGAGCAGTACTTC
TRBV7-2,NA,TRBJ2-3,NA,CASSLIPPGGVTDTQYF,TGTGCCAGCAGCTTAATCCCACCCGGCGGGGTCACAGATACGCAGTATTTT
TRBV5-1,NA,TRBJ2-5,NA,CASSPDGGSQETQYF,TGCGCCAGCAGCCCGGACGGGGGAAGTCAAGAGACCCAGTACTTC
TRBV7-9,NA,TRBJ2-5,NA,CVSSLTRYQETQYF,TGTGTCAGCAGCTTAACCCGATACCAAGAGACCCAGTACTTC
TRBV28,NA,TRBJ2-4,few,CASSSDMRYIQYF,TGTGCCAGCAGTTCCGACATGCGGTACATTCAGTACTTC
TRBV6-6,NA,TRBJ2-7,NA,CASRWDLTYEQYF,TGTGCCAGCAGGTGGGACCTGACCTACGAGCAGTACTTC
TRBV29-1,NA,TRBJ2-7,NA,CSVYRSSYNGQYF,TGCAGCGTGTACAGGAGCTCCTACAATGGGCAGTACTTC
TRBV3-1,NA,TRBJ2-1,few,CASSQEGETWGNEQFF,TGTGCCAGCAGCCAAGAAGGGGAGACTTGGGGCAATGAGCAGTTCTTC
TRBV6-2/TRBV6-3,TRBD1,TRBJ2-7,NA,CASSYGDSEQYF,TGTGCCAGCAGTTACGGGGACAGCGAGCAGTACTTC
TRBV10-3,TRBD1,TRBJ1-1,NA,CAISDGGGGMDTEAFF,TGTGCCATCAGTGACGGTGGAGGGGGCATGGACACTGAAGCTTTCTTT